The 18 T cell receptor beta chains presented below share a single source sample, sequenced in a study of T cell repertoires in cytomegalovirus infection. TCRdb recomputed calls from the reads with MiXCR, one row per CDR3 protein. The sample holds roughly 69,000 distinct CDR3 sequences, about 27% seen once. No antigens are known for them. This sample comprised CD8+ T cells from cultured PBMCs, obtained from culture after CMV antigen stimulation. The receptors were sampled from a human donor in good health (CMV status not recorded). Some clones in this sample may be carry-over from other donors' samples.

This clonotype was seen repeatedly, ten times or more. V and J are TRBV7-2 and TRBJ2-7; D remains ambiguous. The CDR3 loop spans 11 amino acids. V was pared by 5 bases and J by 0 bases, with 2 bases between. Germline CDR1 SGHTA, CDR2 FQGNSA. This chain's CDR3 is CASSNSYEQYF. CDR3 DNA sequence: TGTGCCAGCAGCAACTCCTACGAGCAGTACTTC. Full variable domain (outside the CDR3, taken from reference TRBV7-2 and TRBJ2-7): GAGVSQSPSNKVTEKGKDVELRCDPISGHTALYWYRQSLGQGLEFLIYFQGNSAPDKSGLPSDRFSAERTGGSVSTLTIQRTQQEDSAVYLCASSNSYEQYFGPGTRLTVT.

V usage is TRBV6-2 or TRBV6-3 and J usage is TRBJ2-7; TRBD2 matches 14 bases. The CDR3 loop spans 20 amino acids. The trim removed 4 bases at V and 2 bases at J, leaving 16 bases unmatched. Germline loops: CDR1 MNHEY, CDR2 SVGEGT. The CDR3 DNA is TGTGCCAGCAGTTTCTCGCCGGGACTAGCGGGGGTCCCGGTGACCTACGAGCAGTACTTC. This gives the protein CASSFSPGLAGVPVTYEQYF.

The chain carries TRBV11-3 and TRBJ2-1, with TRBD2 matching 11 bases. In germline, CDR1 is SGHNT, CDR2 YENEEA. The CDR3 sequence is 18 residues long. Trimming at V came to 1 base and at J to 3 bases, leaving 8 bases not matched to a gene. CDR3 loop: CASSLGGGLADFYNEQFF. DNA for the CDR3: TGTGCCAGCAGCTTAGGGGGGGGACTAGCGGACTTCTACAATGAGCAGTTCTTC.

This clonotype appeared a few times. The rearrangement joins TRBV24-1 to TRBJ2-2, with a weak D call TRBD1 (6 bases). The CDR3 has 15 residues. CDR1 is KGHDR, CDR2 SFDVKD, per germline. V was cut by 7 bases and J by 6 bases, with 17 bases left in between. The chain's CDR3 is CATSAGPRGAGELFF. Written as DNA, the CDR3 is TGTGCCACCAGCGCCGGGCCCAGGGGCGCCGGGGAGCTGTTTTTT.

This clonotype has just a few counts. The J gene is TRBJ2-1, the V gene TRBV5-4; TRBD1 or TRBD2 may be the D gene (7 bases each). Germline values: CDR1 SGHNT, CDR2 YYREEE (reference sequence). CDR3 size: 14 residues. V was trimmed by 3 bases and J by 4 bases, leaving 11 bases between them. In DNA form, the CDR3 reads TGTGCCAGCAGCTGGGGGGGACAGTACAATGAGCAGTTCTTC. It codes for CASSWGGQYNEQFF.

V usage is TRBV10-3 and J usage is TRBJ2-7, with D tentatively TRBD1 or TRBD2 (5 bases each). Germline V gene data show CDR1 as ENHRY and CDR2 as SYGVKD. The CDR3 loop spans 13 amino acids. The V end was cut by 6 bases, the J end by 1 base, with 10 bases between. The CDR3: CAIRGTASYEQYF. CDR3 DNA: TGTGCCATCAGGGGGACGGCATCCTACGAGCAGTACTTC.

Only a few counts were recorded for this clonotype. CDR3 DNA: TGTGCCAGCAGCCCCGACAGGGCGAGCAATCAGCCCCAGCATTTT. Translated: CASSPDRASNQPQHF. The chain has TRBV6-6 and TRBJ1-5, with 7 bases matching TRBD1. This CDR3 spans 15 amino acids. Germline values: CDR1 MNHNY, CDR2 SVGAGI (reference sequence). Unmatched junction bases numbered 6, after V lost 6 bases and J lost 1 base.

This clonotype was detected only a few times. The chain recombines TRBV25-1 with TRBJ1-2, with D perhaps TRBD1 (6 bases). The germline gives CDR1 MGHDK, CDR2 SYGVNS. The CDR3 totals 14 residues. Trimming left V 4 bases short and J 4 bases short, with 13 bases between. CDR3 sequence: CASSVWGLGYGYTF. The CDR3 nucleotides read TGTGCCAGCAGTGTTTGGGGGCTCGGCTATGGCTACACCTTC.

The CDR3, as DNA: TGTGCCAGTAGTATTGGCCTCAGGGGGCGGGCGGGTGAGCAGTACTTC. It encodes CASSIGLRGRAGEQYF. This chain joins TRBV19 and TRBJ2-7; 8 bases line up with TRBD1. Per germline, CDR1 LNHDA and CDR2 SQIVND (reference sequence). The CDR3 spans 16 residues. V gave up 3 bases and J gave up 7 bases; unmatched junction bases: 14.

This clonotype was recorded many times. The genes are TRBV7-8 and TRBJ1-5; a possible D gene is TRBD1 (6 bases). CDR1 is SGHVS and CDR2 is FQNEAQ in the germline V gene. This CDR3 spans 17 amino acids. Trimming took 6 bases from V and 1 from J, leaving 19 bases between them. CDR3 sequence (DNA): TGTGCCAGCAGTTCAGGGGTGGGTTTCTTCAGCAATCAGCCCCAGCATTTT. As protein: CASSSGVGFFSNQPQHF.

This clonotype was observed a few times. This chain uses TRBV12-3 or TRBV12-4 with TRBJ1-2; D may be TRBD1 (5 bases). The CDR3 totals 13 residues. V lost 7 bases, J lost 8 bases, and 17 bases lay in between. In DNA, the CDR3 is TGTGCCAGCACCTTCTCCGGGACCTCAGGCTACACCTTC. This sequence encodes CASTFSGTSGYTF.

This clonotype was found a few times. The junction departs from the called germline gene at one end, perhaps through a read error. The chain carries TRBV7-7 and TRBJ2-2; D is tentatively TRBD1 or TRBD2 (5 bases each). CDR1 and CDR2 (germline): SSHAT, FNYEAQ (reference sequence). CDR3 size: 13 residues. The CDR3 sequence: CASSLGTAGELFF. The CDR3 coding sequence is TGTGCTAGCAGCTTAGGGACGGCCGGGGAGCTGTTTTTT.

The chain recombines TRBV4-1 with TRBJ2-4; D is ambiguous. V gave up 0 bases and J gave up 0 bases, with 18 bases separating them. The CDR3 length is 19 residues. Germline V gene lookup returns CDR1 MGHRA and CDR2 YSYEKL. The CDR3 protein is CASSQERTRNRLAKNIQYF. DNA for the CDR3: TGCGCCAGCAGCCAAGAAAGGACCCGGAATCGACTAGCCAAAAACATTCAGTACTTC.

This clonotype has only a few counts. The chain joins TRBV7-2 to TRBJ2-7, with D tentatively TRBD2 (5 bases). This CDR3 comprises 14 residues. Germline V CDR1 and CDR2: SGHTA, FQGNSA. Trimming removed 5 bases from V and 2 bases from J, with 13 bases in between. The CDR3 coding sequence is TGTGCCAGCAGCGAAGGAGCGGAGACCTACGAGCAGTACTTC. Protein product: CASSEGAETYEQYF.

This clonotype has at least ten counts. The CDR3 sequence: CASSLRRGAGEQYF. The CDR3 DNA sequence: TGTGCCAGCAGCCTACGGCGGGGGGCTGGGGAGCAGTACTTC. The chain couples TRBV7-8 to TRBJ2-7; 8 positions match TRBD2. The V segment lost 5 bases and the J segment 7 bases; nucleotides outside the gene matches: 10. CDR1 and CDR2 (germline): SGHVS, FQNEAQ. CDR3 length: 14 amino acids.

The table lists this clonotype with a few counts. This chain links TRBV5-1 with TRBJ1-4; 8 positions match TRBD1. Germline trimming cut 4 bases from V and 0 bases from J; bases unmatched to any gene: 2. Germline values: CDR1 SGHRS, CDR2 YFSETQ. The CDR3 totals 15 residues. The chain's CDR3 is CASSQGASTNEKLFF. The CDR3 bases are TGCGCCAGCAGCCAGGGGGCCTCAACTAATGAAAAACTGTTTTTT.

V usage is TRBV4-3 and J usage is TRBJ1-2, with D possibly being TRBD1 (6 bases). Germline-derived CDR1 and CDR2 are LGHNA and YSLEER. This CDR3 has 16 amino acids. The V end was cut by 0 bases, the J end by 5 bases, with 16 bases between. CDR3 region: CASSQDHAGGGYGYTF. As DNA, the CDR3 is TGCGCCAGCAGCCAAGATCACGCCGGAGGGGGGTATGGCTACACCTTC.

The gene calls are TRBV6-1 and TRBJ2-3; D gene unclear. This CDR3 has 15 residues. V shed 5 bases and J shed 1 base, with 13 bases lying between them. The germline V gene has CDR1 MNHNS and CDR2 SASEGT. This CDR3 reads CASSSRTGRTDTQYF. The CDR3 DNA reads TGTGCCAGCAGTTCAAGAACGGGCCGCACAGATACGCAGTATTTT.